This T cell receptor (beta chain) derives from a study of T cell changes during pregnancy in multiple sclerosis. Generated by immunoSEQ multiplex PCR, the TCRdb table keeps only in-frame clones and is missing some. Of about 38,000 clones detected, 75% to 95% appear once; the ten largest clones hold 0.3% to 0.45%. V was pared by 2 bases and J by 8 bases, with 28 bases between. This CDR3 comprises 18 residues. The germline gives CDR1 SGHNT, CDR2 YYREEE (reference sequence). This chain joins TRBV5-4 and TRBJ1-2, with D perhaps matching TRBD1 (5 bases). This specimen was CD4+ T cells from peripheral blood mononuclear cells, taken in the third trimester of pregnancy. This TCR came from a female donor in good health, enrolled as a control in a pregnancy study. CDR3 sequence (DNA): TGTGCCAGCAGCTTTGGATACAGGACTGTATATACCGGGGGAGGCTACACCTTC. Translation: CASSFGYRTVYTGGGYTF.